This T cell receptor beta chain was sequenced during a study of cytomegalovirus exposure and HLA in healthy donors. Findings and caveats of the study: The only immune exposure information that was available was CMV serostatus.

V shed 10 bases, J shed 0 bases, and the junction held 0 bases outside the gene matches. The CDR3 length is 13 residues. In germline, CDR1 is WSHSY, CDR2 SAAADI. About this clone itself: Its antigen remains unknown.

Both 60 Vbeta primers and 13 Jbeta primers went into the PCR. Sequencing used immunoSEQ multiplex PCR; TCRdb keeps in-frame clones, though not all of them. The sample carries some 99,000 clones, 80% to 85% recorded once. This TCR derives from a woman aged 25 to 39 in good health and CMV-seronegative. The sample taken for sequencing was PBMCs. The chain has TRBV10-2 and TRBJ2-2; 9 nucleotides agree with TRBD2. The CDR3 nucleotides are TGCGCCACTAGCGGGGCGAACACCGGGGAGCTGTTTTTT. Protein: CATSGANTGELFF.